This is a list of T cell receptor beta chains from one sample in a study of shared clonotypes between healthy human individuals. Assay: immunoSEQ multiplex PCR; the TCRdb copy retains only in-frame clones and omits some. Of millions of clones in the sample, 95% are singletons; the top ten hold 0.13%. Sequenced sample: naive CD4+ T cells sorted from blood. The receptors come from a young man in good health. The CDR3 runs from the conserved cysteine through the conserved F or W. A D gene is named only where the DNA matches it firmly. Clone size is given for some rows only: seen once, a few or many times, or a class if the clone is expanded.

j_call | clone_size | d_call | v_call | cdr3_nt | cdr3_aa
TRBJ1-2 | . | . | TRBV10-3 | TGTGCCATCAGAGATGGGACGGGACTACTTAACTATGGCTACACCTTC | CAIRDGTGLLNYGYTF
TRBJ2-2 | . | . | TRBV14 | TGTGCCAGCAGCTACAGGGCCCGGGGGGCCTACACGAACACCGGGGAGCTGTTTTTT | CASSYRARGAYTNTGELFF
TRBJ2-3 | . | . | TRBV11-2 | TGTGCCAGCAGCTCAAGGACTTTCAGAGATACGCAGTATTTT | CASSSRTFRDTQYF
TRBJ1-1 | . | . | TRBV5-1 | TGCGCCAGCAGCCCTTGGACAGATAACACTGAAGCTTTCTTT | CASSPWTDNTEAFF
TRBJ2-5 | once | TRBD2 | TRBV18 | TGTGCCAGCTCACCCGTAGCGGGGTCACAAGAGACCCAGTACTTC | CASSPVAGSQETQYF
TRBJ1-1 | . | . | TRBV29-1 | TGCAGCGTTCGGTTGGCGGACACTGAAGCTTTCTTT | CSVRLADTEAFF
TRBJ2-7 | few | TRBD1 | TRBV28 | TGTGCCAGCAGGGAGGGACAGGGTGGCCACGAGCAGTACTTC | CASREGQGGHEQYF
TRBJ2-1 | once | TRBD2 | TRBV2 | TGTGCCAGCAAGCTCACTAGCGGCTCCTACAATGAGCAGTTCTTC | CASKLTSGSYNEQFF
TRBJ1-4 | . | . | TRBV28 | TGTGCCAGCAGGGGCATTTTTCGGGAAAAACTGTTTTTT | CASRGIFREKLFF
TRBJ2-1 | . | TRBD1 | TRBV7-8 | TGTGCCAGCAGCCTGGGACAGGGGACCTACAATGAGCAGTTCTTC | CASSLGQGTYNEQFF
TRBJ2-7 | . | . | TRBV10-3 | TGTGCCATCAGTGAGACGCCCGACAGCTCCTACGAGCAGTACTTC | CAISETPDSSYEQYF
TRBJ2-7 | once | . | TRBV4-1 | TGCGCCAGCAGCCACGGCGGGCGGGGAGGTTACGAGCAGTACTTC | CASSHGGRGGYEQYF
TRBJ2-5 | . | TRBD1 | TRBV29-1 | TGCAGCGCCGGCGGACAGGGCCATGGGGAGACCCAGTACTTC | CSAGGQGHGETQYF
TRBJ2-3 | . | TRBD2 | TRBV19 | TGTGCCAGTAGTATGGGACGGACTAGCGGCACAGATACGCAGTATTTT | CASSMGRTSGTDTQYF
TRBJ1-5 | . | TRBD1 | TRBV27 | TGTGCCAGCAGTTTGGGACAGGGCTGGAATCAGCCCCAGCATTTT | CASSLGQGWNQPQHF
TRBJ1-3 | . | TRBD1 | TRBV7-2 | TGTGCCAGCAGCTTTGCACAGGGGCTTGGAAACACCATATATTTT | CASSFAQGLGNTIYF
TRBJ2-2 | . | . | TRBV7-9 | TGTGCCAGCAGCTCCACAGGGTTCACCGGGGAGCTGTTTTTT | CASSSTGFTGELFF
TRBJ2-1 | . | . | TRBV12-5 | TGTGCTAGTGGTTCCCGGGCCTTAGAGCAGTTCTTC | CASGSRALEQFF
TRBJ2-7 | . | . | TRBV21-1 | TGTGCCAGCAGGCAGGGGACAGGGGTAGTCTACGAGCAGTACTTC | CASRQGTGVVYEQYF
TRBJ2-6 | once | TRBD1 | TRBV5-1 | TGCGCCAGCAGCTTTGGGGACAGGGGAACTGGGGCCAACGTCCTGACTTTC | CASSFGDRGTGANVLTF
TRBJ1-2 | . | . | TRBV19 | TGTGCCAGTAGCGGAGACAGGACCGGCTACACCTTC | CASSGDRTGYTF
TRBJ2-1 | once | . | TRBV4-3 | TGCGCCAGCAGCCAAGTAGACCGGGACACCTACAATGAGCAGTTCTTC | CASSQVDRDTYNEQFF
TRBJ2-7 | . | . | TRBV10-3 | TGTGCCATCAGTACTACCGTCGGACCCTACGAGCAGTACTTC | CAISTTVGPYEQYF
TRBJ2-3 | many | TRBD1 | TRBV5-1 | TGCGCCAGCAGCTATACGGACAGGGGGGTCGCAGATACGCAGTATTTT | CASSYTDRGVADTQYF
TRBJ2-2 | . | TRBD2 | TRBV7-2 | TGTGCCAGCAGCTTTGCCCCCATAGCGGGACCGAACACCGGGGAGCTGTTTTTT | CASSFAPIAGPNTGELFF
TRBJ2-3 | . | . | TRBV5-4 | TGTGCCAGCAGTTCACAGGGAGGGGAAACAGATACGCAGTATTTT | CASSSQGGETDTQYF
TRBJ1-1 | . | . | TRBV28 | TGTGCCAGCAGGATTCTCGGTGAAGCTTTCTTT | CASRILGEAFF
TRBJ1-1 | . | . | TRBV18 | TGTGCCAGCTCCCTAACAGAGATGAACACTGAAGCTTTCTTT | CASSLTEMNTEAFF
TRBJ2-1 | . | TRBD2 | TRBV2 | TGTGCCAGCACGGTAGCGGGGGGGCTACCATTGCAGTTCTTC | CASTVAGGLPLQFF
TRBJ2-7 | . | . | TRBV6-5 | TGTGCCAGCAGTTACAGTTCAGCGGGCGCGCTCGAGCAGTACTTC | CASSYSSAGALEQYF
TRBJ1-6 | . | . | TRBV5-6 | TGTGCCAGCAGCTTAATAACACGCGATGATTCACCCCTCCACTTT | CASSLITRDDSPLHF
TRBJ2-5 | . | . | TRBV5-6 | TGTGCCAGCAGCTTGGGCAGAGCGGCCCGAGACTTC | CASSLGRAARDF
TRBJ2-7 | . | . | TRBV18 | TGTGCCAGCTCCTGGACAGCGAGCTCCTACGAGCAGTACTTC | CASSWTASSYEQYF
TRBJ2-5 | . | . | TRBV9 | TGTGCCAGCAGCTTTGGGACCGAAGAGACCCAGTACTTC | CASSFGTEETQYF
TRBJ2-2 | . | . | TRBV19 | TGTGCCAGTAGTATCGGGCGGCTCACCGGGGAGCTGTTTTTT | CASSIGRLTGELFF
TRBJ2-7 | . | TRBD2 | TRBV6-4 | TGTGCCAGCAGTGACTCGGGGGGGAGCTCCTACGAGCAGTACTTC | CASSDSGGSSYEQYF
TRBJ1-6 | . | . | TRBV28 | TGTGCCAGCAGCCAAGGTGGAATTGGGGGGGGCGGAGTAAATAATTCACCCCTCCACTTT | CASSQGGIGGGGVNNSPLHF
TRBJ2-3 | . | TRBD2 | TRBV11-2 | TGTGCCAGCAGCTTAGTGGCGGGAGATTTTGTAGATACGCAGTATTTT | CASSLVAGDFVDTQYF
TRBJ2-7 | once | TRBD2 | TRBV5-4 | TGTGCCAGCAGCTTGGGGCTAGCGGGGGATTACGAGCAGTACTTC | CASSLGLAGDYEQYF
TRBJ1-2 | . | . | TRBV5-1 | TGCGCCAGCAGCTTGTCGCAGGGACGCTATGGCTACACCTTC | CASSLSQGRYGYTF
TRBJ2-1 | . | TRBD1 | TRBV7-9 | TGTGCCAGCAGCTCGGGGATGTACAGGGGGCTCTTC | CASSSGMYRGLF
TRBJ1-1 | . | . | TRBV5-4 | TGTGCCAGCAGCTTGGCAGGACCAACGAACACTGAAGCTTTCTTT | CASSLAGPTNTEAFF
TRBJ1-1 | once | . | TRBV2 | TGTGCCAGCAGCGCCGACGCGAACACTGAAGCTTTCTTT | CASSADANTEAFF
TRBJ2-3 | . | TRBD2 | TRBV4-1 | TGCGCCAGCAGCCAAGTCGGGCTAGCGGGGGGGCGCGGCACAGATACGCAGTATTTT | CASSQVGLAGGRGTDTQYF
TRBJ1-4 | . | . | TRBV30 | TGTGCCTGGAGTGTCAGGGCGTCTTCGAATGAAAAACTGTTTTTT | CAWSVRASSNEKLFF
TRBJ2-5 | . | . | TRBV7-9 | TGTGCCAGCAGCTTAGGGGTGGGGGCCCTCCAAGAGACCCAGTACTTC | CASSLGVGALQETQYF
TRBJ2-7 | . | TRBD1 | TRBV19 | TGTGCCAGTAGTCCCGGGACAGGTCCAGGGGCCTACGAGCAGTACTTC | CASSPGTGPGAYEQYF
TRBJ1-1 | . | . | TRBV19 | TGTGCCAGTAGTATAGACTTGGCAGGCCCCGAACTGAACACTGAAGCTTTCTTT | CASSIDLAGPELNTEAFF
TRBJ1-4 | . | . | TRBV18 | TGTGCCAGCTCACGGGAATGGGGTGAAAAACTGTTTTTT | CASSREWGEKLFF
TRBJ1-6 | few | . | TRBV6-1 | TGTGCCAGCACTCAACAGGGCCTCGGGTCACCCCTCCACTTT | CASTQQGLGSPLHF
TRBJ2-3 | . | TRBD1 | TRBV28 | TGTGCCGGACAACAGGGGGACTTCACAGATACGCAGTATTTT | CAGQQGDFTDTQYF
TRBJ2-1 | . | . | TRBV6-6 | TGTGCCAGCAGTGATTATAGCTCCTACAATGAGCAGTTCTTC | CASSDYSSYNEQFF